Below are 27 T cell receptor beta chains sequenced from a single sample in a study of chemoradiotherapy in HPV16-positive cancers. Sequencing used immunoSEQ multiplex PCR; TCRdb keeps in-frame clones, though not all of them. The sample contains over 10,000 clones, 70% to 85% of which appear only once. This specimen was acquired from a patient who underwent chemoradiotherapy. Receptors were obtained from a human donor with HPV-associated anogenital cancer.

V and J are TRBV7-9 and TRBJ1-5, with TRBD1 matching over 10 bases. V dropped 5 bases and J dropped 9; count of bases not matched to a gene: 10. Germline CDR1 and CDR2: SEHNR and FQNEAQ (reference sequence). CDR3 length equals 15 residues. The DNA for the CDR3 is TGTGCCAGCAGCGAGGGTGGGACAGGGGCTGGGCCCCAGCATTTT. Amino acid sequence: CASSEGGTGAGPQHF.

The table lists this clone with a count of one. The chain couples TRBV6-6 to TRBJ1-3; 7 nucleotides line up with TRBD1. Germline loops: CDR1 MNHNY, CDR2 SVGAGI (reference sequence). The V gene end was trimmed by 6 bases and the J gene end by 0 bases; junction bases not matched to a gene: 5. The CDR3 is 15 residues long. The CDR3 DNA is TGTGCCAGCAGCTGGGACAGCCGCTCTGGAAACACCATATATTTT. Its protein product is CASSWDSRSGNTIYF.

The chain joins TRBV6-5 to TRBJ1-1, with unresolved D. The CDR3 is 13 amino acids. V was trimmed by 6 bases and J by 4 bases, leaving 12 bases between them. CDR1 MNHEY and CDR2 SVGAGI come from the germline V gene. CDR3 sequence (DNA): TGTGCCAGCAGACGAATTAGGGTCACTGAAGCTTTCTTT. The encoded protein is CASRRIRVTEAFF.

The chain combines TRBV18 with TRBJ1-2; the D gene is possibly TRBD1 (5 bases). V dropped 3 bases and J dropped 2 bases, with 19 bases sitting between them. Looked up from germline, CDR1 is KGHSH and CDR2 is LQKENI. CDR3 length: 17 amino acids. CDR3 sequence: CASSPSGSGGLNYGYTF. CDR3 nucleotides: TGTGCCAGCTCACCCTCCGGCTCGGGGGGACTAAACTATGGCTACACCTTC.

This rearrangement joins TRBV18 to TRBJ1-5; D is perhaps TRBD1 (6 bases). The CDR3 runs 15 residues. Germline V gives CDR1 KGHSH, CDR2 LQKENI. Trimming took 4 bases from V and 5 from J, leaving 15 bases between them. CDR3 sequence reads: CASSRGHGSDQPQHF. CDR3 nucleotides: TGTGCCAGCTCACGGGGACATGGGTCCGATCAGCCCCAGCATTTT. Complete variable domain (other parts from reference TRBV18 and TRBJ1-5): NAGVMQNPRHLVRRRGQEARLRCSPMKGHSHVYWYRQLPEEGLKFMVYLQKENIIDESGMPKERFSAEFPKEGPSILRIQQVVRGDSAAYFCASSRGHGSDQPQHFGDGTRLSIL.

CDR3 protein: CSWGADTQYF. DNA for the CDR3: TGCAGCTGGGGGGCAGATACGCAGTATTTT. The V and J genes are TRBV20-1 and TRBJ2-3; possible D gene TRBD2, 6 bases. Germline V gives CDR1 DFQATT, CDR2 SNEGSKA (reference sequence). The CDR3 contains 10 residues.

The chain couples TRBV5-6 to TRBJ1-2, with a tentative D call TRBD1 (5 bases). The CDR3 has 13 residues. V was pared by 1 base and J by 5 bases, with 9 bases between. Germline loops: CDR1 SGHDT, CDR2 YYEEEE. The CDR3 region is CASSLYSGYGYTF. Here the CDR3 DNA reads TGTGCCAGCAGCTTGTACTCAGGGTATGGCTACACCTTC.

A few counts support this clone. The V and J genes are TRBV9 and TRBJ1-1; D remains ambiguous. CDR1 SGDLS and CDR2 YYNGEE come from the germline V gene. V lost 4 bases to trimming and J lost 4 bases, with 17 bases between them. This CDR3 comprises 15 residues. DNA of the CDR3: TGTGCCAGCAGCCCCCGAGCCGTATCGTCCACTGAAGCTTTCTTT. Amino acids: CASSPRAVSSTEAFF. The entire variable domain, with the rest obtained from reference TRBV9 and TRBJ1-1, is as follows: DSGVTQTPKHLITATGQRVTLRCSPRSGDLSVYWYQQSLDQGLQFLIQYYNGEERAKGNILERFSAQQFPDLHSELNLSSLELGDSALYFCASSPRAVSSTEAFFGQGTRLTVV.

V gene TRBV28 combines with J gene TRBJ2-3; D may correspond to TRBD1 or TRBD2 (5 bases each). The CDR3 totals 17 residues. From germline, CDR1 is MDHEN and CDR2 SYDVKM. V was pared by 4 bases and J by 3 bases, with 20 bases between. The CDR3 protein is CASSSTPFGASTDTQYF. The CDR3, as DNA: TGTGCCAGCAGTTCCACCCCTTTCGGGGCGTCGACAGATACGCAGTATTTT.

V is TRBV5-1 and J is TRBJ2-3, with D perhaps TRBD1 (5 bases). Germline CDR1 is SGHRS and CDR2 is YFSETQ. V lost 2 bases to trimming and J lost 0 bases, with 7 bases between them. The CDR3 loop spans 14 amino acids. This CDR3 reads CASSLDRSTDTQYF. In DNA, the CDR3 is TGCGCCAGCAGCTTAGACAGAAGCACAGATACGCAGTATTTT.

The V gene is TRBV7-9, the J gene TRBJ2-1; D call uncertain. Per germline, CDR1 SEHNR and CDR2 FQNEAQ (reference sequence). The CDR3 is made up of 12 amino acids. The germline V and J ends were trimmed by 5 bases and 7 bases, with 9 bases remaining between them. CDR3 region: CASSPSMNEQFF. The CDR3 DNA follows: TGTGCCAGCAGCCCCTCGATGAATGAGCAGTTCTTC.

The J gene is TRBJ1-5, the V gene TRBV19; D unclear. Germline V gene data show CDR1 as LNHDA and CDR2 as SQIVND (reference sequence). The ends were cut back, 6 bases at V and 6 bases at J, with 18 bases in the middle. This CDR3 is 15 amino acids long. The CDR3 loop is CASSFGYDQSQPQHF. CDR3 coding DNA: TGTGCCAGTAGCTTCGGGTACGACCAGTCTCAGCCCCAGCATTTT.

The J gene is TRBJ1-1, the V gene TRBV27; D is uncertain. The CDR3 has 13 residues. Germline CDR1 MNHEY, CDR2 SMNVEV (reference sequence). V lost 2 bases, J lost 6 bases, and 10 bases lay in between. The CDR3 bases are TGTGCCAGCAGTTTAGTTATCGGGGCTGAAGCTTTCTTT. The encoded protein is CASSLVIGAEAFF.

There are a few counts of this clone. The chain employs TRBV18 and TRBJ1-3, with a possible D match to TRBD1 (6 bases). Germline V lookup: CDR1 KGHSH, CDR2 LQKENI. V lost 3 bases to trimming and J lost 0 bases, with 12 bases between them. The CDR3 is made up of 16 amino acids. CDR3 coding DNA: TGTGCCAGCTCACCGCGACAGGTCTCCTCTGGAAACACCATATATTTT. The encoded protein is CASSPRQVSSGNTIYF.

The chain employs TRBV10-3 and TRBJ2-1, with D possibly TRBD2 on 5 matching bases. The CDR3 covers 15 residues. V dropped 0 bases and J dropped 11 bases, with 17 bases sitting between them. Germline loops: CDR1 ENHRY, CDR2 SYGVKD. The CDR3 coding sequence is TGTGCCATCAGTGAGTCTCCCGGACTGATGGTCCAGCAGTTCTTC. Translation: CAISESPGLMVQQFF.

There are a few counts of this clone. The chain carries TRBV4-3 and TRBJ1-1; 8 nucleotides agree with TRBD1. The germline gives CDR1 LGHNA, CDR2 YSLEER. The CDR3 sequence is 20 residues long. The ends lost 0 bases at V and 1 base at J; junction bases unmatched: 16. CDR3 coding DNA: TGCGCCAGCAGCCAAGATCTTTGGCGTCTGGACAGGGAAAAGAACACTGAAGCTTTCTTT. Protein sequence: CASSQDLWRLDREKNTEAFF.

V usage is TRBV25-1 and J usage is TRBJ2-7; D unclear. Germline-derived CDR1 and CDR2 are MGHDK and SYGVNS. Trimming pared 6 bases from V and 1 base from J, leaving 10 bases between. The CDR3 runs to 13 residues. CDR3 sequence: CASRAGTSYEQYF. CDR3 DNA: TGTGCCAGCAGGGCAGGTACGTCCTACGAGCAGTACTTC.

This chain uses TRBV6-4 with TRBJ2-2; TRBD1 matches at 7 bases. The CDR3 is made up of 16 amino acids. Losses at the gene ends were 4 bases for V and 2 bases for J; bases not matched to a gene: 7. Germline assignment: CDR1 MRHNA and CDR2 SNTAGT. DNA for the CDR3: TGTGCCAGCAGTGCCTCGGGACAGCTCAACACCGGGGAGCTGTTTTTT. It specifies CASSASGQLNTGELFF.

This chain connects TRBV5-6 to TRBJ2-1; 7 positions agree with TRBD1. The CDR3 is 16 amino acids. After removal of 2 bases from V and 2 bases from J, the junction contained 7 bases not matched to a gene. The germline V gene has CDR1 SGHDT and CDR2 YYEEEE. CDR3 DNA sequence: TGTGCCAGCAGCTTAGATAAGGGGGCGACCTACAATGAGCAGTTCTTC. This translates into CASSLDKGATYNEQFF.

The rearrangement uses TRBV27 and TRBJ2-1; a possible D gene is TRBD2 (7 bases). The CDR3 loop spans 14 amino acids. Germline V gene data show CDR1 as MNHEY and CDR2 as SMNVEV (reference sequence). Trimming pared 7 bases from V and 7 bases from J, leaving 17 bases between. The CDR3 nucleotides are TGTGCCAGCATGTTAAGGGGGGGATGGAATGAGCAGTTCTTC. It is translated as CASMLRGGWNEQFF.

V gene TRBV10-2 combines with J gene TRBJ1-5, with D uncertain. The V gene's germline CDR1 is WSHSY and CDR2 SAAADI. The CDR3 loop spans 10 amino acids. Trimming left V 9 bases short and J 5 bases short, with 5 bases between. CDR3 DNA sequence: TGCGCCAGGGCTCATCAGCCCCAGCATTTT. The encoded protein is CARAHQPQHF.

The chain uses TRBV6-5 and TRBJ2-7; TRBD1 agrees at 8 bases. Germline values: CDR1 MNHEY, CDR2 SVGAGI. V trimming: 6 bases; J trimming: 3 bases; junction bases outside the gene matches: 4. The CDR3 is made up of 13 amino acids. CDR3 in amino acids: CASSPGQDYEQYF. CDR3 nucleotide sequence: TGTGCCAGCAGCCCGGGACAGGACTACGAGCAGTACTTC.

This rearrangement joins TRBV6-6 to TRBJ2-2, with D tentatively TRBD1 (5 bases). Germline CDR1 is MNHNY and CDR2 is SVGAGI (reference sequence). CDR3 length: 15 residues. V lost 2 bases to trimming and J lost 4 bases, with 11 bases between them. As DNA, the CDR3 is TGTGCCAGCAGTTACCTGGGTAGGGGCACCGGGGAGCTGTTTTTT. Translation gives CASSYLGRGTGELFF.

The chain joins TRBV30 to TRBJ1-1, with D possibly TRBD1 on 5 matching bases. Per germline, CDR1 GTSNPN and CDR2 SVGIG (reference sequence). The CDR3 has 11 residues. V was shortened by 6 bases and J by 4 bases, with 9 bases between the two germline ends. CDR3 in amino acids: CACFRGTEAFF. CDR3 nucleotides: TGTGCCTGCTTTAGGGGCACTGAAGCTTTCTTT.

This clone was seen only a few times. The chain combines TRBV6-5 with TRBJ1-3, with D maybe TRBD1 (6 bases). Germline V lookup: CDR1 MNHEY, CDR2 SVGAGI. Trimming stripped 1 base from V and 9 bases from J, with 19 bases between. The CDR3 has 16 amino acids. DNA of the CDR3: TGTGCCAGCAGTTACTTGCCGTACGGACAGCAGTTCACCATATATTTT. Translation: CASSYLPYGQQFTIYF.

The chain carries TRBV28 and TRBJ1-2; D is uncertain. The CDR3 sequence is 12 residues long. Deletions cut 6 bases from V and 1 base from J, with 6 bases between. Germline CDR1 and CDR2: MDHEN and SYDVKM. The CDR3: CASSKNNYGYTF. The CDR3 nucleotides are TGTGCCAGCAGCAAAAATAACTATGGCTACACCTTC.

The CDR3 is CASSQRTTNTGELFF. The CDR3 DNA is TGCGCCAGCAGCCAAAGGACTACAAACACCGGGGAGCTGTTTTTT. The V and J genes are TRBV4-3 and TRBJ2-2; TRBD2 might be the D (6 bases). The CDR3 has 15 residues. V shed 2 bases and J shed 2 bases, with 9 bases lying between them. Germline CDR1 and CDR2: LGHNA and YSLEER.